These 16 T cell receptor beta chains were all obtained from the same sample, sequenced in a study of OX40 agonist ivuxolimab in advanced cancers. Data came from immunoSEQ multiplex PCR; TCRdb stores just in-frame clones and leaves some out. The sample holds 48,000 or so clones, roughly 92% seen once. Sequencing used CD4+ or CD8+ T cells sorted from blood, obtained in a trial of the OX40 agonist ivuxolimab. The receptor set was obtained from an adult with an advanced solid tumor such as melanoma, head and neck, liver or kidney cancer.

V usage is TRBV4-1 and J usage is TRBJ1-2; D is perhaps TRBD1 (5 bases). Trimming stripped 1 base from V and 6 bases from J, with 18 bases between. The CDR3 extends over 16 amino acids. Germline lookup yields CDR1 MGHRA and CDR2 YSYEKL. Here the CDR3 DNA reads TGCGCCAGCAGCCAAGGGACGACCAACCCCAGGGATGGCTACACCTTC. Its translation is CASSQGTTNPRDGYTF.

CDR3 amino acids: CASSFTGTGFYEQYF. Here the CDR3 DNA reads TGTGCCAGCAGCTTCACCGGGACTGGATTTTACGAGCAGTACTTC. The gene calls are TRBV13 and TRBJ2-7; D possibly corresponds to TRBD2 (6 bases). V gave up 3 bases and J gave up 4 bases, with 16 bases separating them. The CDR3 sequence is 15 residues long. Germline V CDR1 and CDR2: PRHDT, FYEKMQ (reference sequence). Full variable domain (missing parts from reference TRBV13 and TRBJ2-7): AAGVIQSPRHLIKEKRETATLKCYPIPRHDTVYWYQQGPGQDPQFLISFYEKMQSDKGSIPDRFSAQQFSDYHSELNMSSLELGDSALYFCASSFTGTGFYEQYFGPGTRLTVT.

The chain uses TRBV4-3 and TRBJ1-3; 7 positions match TRBD1. Looked up from germline, CDR1 is LGHNA and CDR2 is YSLEER. The V and J ends lost 0 bases and 4 bases, in that order; junction bases with no gene match: 9. The CDR3 extends over 17 amino acids. CDR3 loop: CASSQEGKGAYGNTIYF. For the CDR3, the DNA is TGCGCCAGCAGCCAAGAGGGGAAGGGGGCGTACGGAAACACCATATATTTT.

The chain joins TRBV25-1 to TRBJ1-4; perhaps TRBD1 as D (5 bases). The CDR3 spans 14 residues. Trimming took 4 bases from V and 3 from J, leaving 9 bases between them. Germline loops: CDR1 MGHDK, CDR2 SYGVNS. CDR3 DNA: TGTGCCAGCAGTGGCAGGACATCTAATGAAAAACTGTTTTTT. It yields the protein CASSGRTSNEKLFF.

The chain employs TRBV7-2 and TRBJ2-3; 7 bases line up with TRBD1. Germline V CDR1 and CDR2: SGHTA, FQGNSA. V shed 5 bases, J shed 6 bases, and the junction held 5 bases outside the gene matches. The CDR3 has 13 residues. The DNA for the CDR3 is TGTGCCAGCAGCATAGTGACAGGGGATACGCAGTATTTT. It specifies CASSIVTGDTQYF.

This chain uses TRBV29-1 with TRBJ2-7; D remains unclear. The CDR3 is made up of 14 amino acids. The germline V and J ends were trimmed by 6 bases and 3 bases, with 18 bases remaining between them. Germline V CDR1 and CDR2: SQVTM, ANQGSEA. The CDR3: CSVRSPELFYEQYF. As DNA, the CDR3 is TGCAGCGTCCGTAGCCCGGAACTCTTCTACGAGCAGTACTTC.

This clone has just a few counts. This chain links TRBV6-1 with TRBJ1-5; the match to TRBD1 covers 11 bases. Germline-derived CDR1 and CDR2 are MNHNS and SASEGT. The CDR3 runs to 15 residues. Germline trimming cut 5 bases from V and 6 bases from J; bases unmatched to any gene: 6. The DNA for the CDR3 is TGTGCCAGCAGTCGCGGACAGGGGGCGTTTCAGCCCCAGCATTTT. As protein: CASSRGQGAFQPQHF.

This chain uses TRBV30 with TRBJ2-7, with TRBD1 as a possible D gene (6 bases). Germline CDR1 is GTSNPN and CDR2 is SVGIG (reference sequence). The CDR3 has 13 amino acids. Trimming took 3 bases from V and 3 from J, leaving 12 bases between them. CDR3 residues: CAWRSRGNYEQYF. CDR3 coding DNA: TGTGCCTGGAGAAGCAGGGGCAACTACGAGCAGTACTTC.

V usage is TRBV28 and J usage is TRBJ2-7; D is ambiguous. Trimming stripped 2 bases from V and 2 bases from J, with 4 bases between. Germline V lookup: CDR1 MDHEN, CDR2 SYDVKM. There are 12 residues in the CDR3. This CDR3 is CASSLTTYEQYF. CDR3 DNA: TGTGCCAGCAGTTTAACCACCTACGAGCAGTACTTC.

The rearrangement links TRBV28 to TRBJ2-3; D is possibly TRBD2 (6 bases). The V gene's germline CDR1 is MDHEN and CDR2 SYDVKM. V shed 2 bases and J shed 0 bases, with 21 bases lying between them. This CDR3 has 19 residues. The CDR3 DNA sequence: TGTGCCAGCAGTTTAGGAGTCGGCGGGATTATAACTAGCACAGATACGCAGTATTTT. Its translation is CASSLGVGGIITSTDTQYF.

This clone has a single count. This chain links TRBV2 with TRBJ2-4, with D possibly being TRBD2 (5 bases). The V gene's germline CDR1 is SNHLY and CDR2 FYNNEI. The V end lost 8 bases, the J end lost 0 bases, and 11 bases lay between the germline ends. The CDR3 consists of 14 residues. The CDR3 region has the DNA TGTGCCAGCGAGGGAGAGTTAGCCAAAAACATTCAGTACTTC. This gives the protein CASEGELAKNIQYF.

V and J are TRBV9 and TRBJ2-7, with D unclear. Germline loops: CDR1 SGDLS, CDR2 YYNGEE. Trimming removed 4 bases at V and 0 bases at J, with 8 bases between. This CDR3 has 13 residues. CDR3 residues: CASSTGPSYEQYF. For the CDR3, the DNA is TGTGCCAGCAGCACCGGGCCCTCCTACGAGCAGTACTTC.

Concerning this clone: This specimen includes other DNA sequences encoding the same CDR3. J is TRBJ2-7 and V is TRBV6-5; 11 bases match TRBD2. Trimming at V came to 9 bases and at J to 4 bases, leaving 5 bases not matched to a gene. Germline loops: CDR1 MNHEY, CDR2 SVGAGI. The CDR3 extends over 13 amino acids. The CDR3: CASSGREDYEQYF. The CDR3 nucleotides read TGTGCCAGTAGCGGGAGGGAAGATTACGAGCAGTACTTC.

The chain is built from TRBV10-2 and TRBJ2-7; no reliable D call. The germline CDR1 and CDR2 sequences are WSHSY and SAAADI. Trimming took off 2 bases at V and 7 bases at J, with 12 bases between the two ends. This CDR3 has 13 residues. DNA of the CDR3: TGCGCCAGCAGTGAGGGCAGCCATTGGGAGCAGTACTTC. Protein: CASSEGSHWEQYF.

V and J are TRBV30 and TRBJ2-7; D gene unclear. Germline loops: CDR1 GTSNPN, CDR2 SVGIG (reference sequence). Trimming stripped 7 bases from V and 7 bases from J, with 17 bases between. This CDR3 region has 12 residues. The CDR3 nucleotides read TGTGCCTCAAGGACCCTGCTGGGGGAGCAGTACTTC. This encodes CASRTLLGEQYF.

The chain couples TRBV4-1 to TRBJ2-5, with 9 bases lining up with TRBD2. The J segment lost 2 bases and the V segment lost 1 base, leaving 2 bases of the junction unmatched. CDR1 MGHRA and CDR2 YSYEKL come from the germline V gene. The CDR3 length is 15 residues. The CDR3 protein is CASSQGLAVQETQYF. The CDR3 nucleotides are TGCGCCAGCAGCCAAGGACTAGCGGTACAAGAGACCCAGTACTTC.